This T cell receptor beta chain was observed in a study of glioma-infiltrating T cells after dendritic cell vaccination. Produced via immunoSEQ multiplex PCR; TCRdb's table is partial and in-frame only. The data contain fewer than 40,000 clones, more than 90% of them seen just once; the ten biggest clones take up roughly 2.3%. The CDR3 extends over 18 amino acids. The ends lost 8 bases at V and 5 bases at J; junction bases unmatched: 22. Per the germline V gene, CDR1 is LNHDA and CDR2 is SQIVND (reference sequence). This sequence was found in a human donor with glioblastoma. The chain combines TRBV19 with TRBJ1-2, with 8 bases identical to TRBD1. The sequences come from blood, collected before dendritic cell vaccination. The CDR3 coding sequence is TGTGCCAGTTTGCGGACAGGGCGGCAACTTGTAACGGGTTATGGCTACACCTTC. This encodes CASLRTGRQLVTGYGYTF.